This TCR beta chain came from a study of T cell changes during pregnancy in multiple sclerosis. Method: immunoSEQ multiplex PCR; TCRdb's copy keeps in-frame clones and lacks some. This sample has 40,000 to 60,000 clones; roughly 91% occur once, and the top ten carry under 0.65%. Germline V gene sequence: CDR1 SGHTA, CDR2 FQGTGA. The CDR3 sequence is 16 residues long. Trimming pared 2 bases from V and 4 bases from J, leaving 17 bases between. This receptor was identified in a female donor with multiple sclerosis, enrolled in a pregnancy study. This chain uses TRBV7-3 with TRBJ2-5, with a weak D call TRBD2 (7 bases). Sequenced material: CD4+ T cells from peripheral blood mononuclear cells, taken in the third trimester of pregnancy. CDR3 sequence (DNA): TGTGCCAGCAGCTTAGGGGGGGGGCGTATCGGAGAGACCCAGTACTTC. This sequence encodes CASSLGGGRIGETQYF.